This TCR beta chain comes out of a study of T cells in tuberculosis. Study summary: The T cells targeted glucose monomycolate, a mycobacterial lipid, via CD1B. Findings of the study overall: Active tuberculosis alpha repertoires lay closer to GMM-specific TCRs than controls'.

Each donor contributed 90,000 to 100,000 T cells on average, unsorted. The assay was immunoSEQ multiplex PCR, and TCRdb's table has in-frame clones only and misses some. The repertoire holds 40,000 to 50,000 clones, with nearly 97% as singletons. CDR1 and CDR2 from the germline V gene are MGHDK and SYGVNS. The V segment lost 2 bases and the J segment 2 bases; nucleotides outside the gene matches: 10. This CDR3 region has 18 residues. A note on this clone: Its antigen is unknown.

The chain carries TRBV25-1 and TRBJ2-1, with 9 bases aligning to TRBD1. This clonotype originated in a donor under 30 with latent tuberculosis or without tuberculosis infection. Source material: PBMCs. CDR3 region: CASSEGTGRVGTYNEQFF. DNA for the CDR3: TGTGCCAGCAGTGAAGGGACAGGGCGGGTTGGTACCTACAATGAGCAGTTCTTC.